The 10 T cell receptor beta chains below were found in one sample sequenced in a study of T cells after yellow fever vaccination. TCRdb processed the 5' RACE reads anew with MiXCR; each CDR3 protein has one entry. This table has about 630,000 distinct CDR3 sequences, 9% to 15% appearing once. This material consisted of PBMCs, taken on the day of the yellow fever booster vaccination. The receptors were sampled from a man under 40 who received the YFV17D yellow fever vaccine.

The chain employs TRBV6-5 and TRBJ1-1; possibly TRBD1 for D (5 bases). The germline gives CDR1 MNHEY, CDR2 SVGAGI. This CDR3 spans 14 amino acids. The ends were cut back, 6 bases at V and 1 base at J, with 12 bases in the middle. The CDR3 reads CASRGLGKNTEAFF. CDR3 in DNA: TGTGCCAGCAGGGGACTGGGAAAGAACACTGAAGCTTTCTTT.

In its sample, this clonotype was seen a few times. This chain joins TRBV4-3 and TRBJ2-7; the match to TRBD2 covers 14 bases. The CDR3 consists of 16 residues. Trimming removed 1 base from V and 7 bases from J; junction bases left unmatched: 6. Germline V lookup: CDR1 LGHNA, CDR2 YSLEER. The CDR3 coding sequence is TGCGCCAGCAGCCAAGGCCCGGGACTAGCGGGGGAAGAGCAGTACTTC. This gives the protein CASSQGPGLAGEEQYF.

This clonotype was detected many times. J is TRBJ2-7 and V is TRBV5-1; 10 bases are a match to TRBD1. Germline trimming cut 0 bases from V and 2 bases from J; bases unmatched to any gene: 5. This CDR3 is 16 amino acids long. Germline lookup yields CDR1 SGHRS and CDR2 YFSETQ. The CDR3 loop reads CASSLAWDRGTYEQYF. CDR3 in DNA: TGCGCCAGCAGCTTGGCCTGGGACAGGGGAACCTACGAGCAGTACTTC.

In this sample, this clonotype turned up a few times. The gene calls are TRBV12-3 or TRBV12-4 and TRBJ2-5; D is undetermined. The CDR3 has 14 residues. The V and J ends lost 5 bases and 1 base respectively, with 11 bases between them. CDR3 amino acids: CASSELGTQETQYF. In nucleotides, the CDR3 is TGTGCCAGCAGTGAACTGGGCACCCAAGAGACCCAGTACTTC.

A few counts support this clonotype. This chain links TRBV29-1 with TRBJ1-5, with 8 positions matching TRBD1. Trimming took 5 bases from V and 2 from J; bases not matched to a gene: 8. This CDR3 has 15 residues. The V gene's germline CDR1 is SQVTM and CDR2 ANQGSEA. The DNA of the CDR3 is TGCAGCGTTTTACAGGGGGGGAAGCGCAATCAGCCCCAGCATTTT. Amino acid sequence: CSVLQGGKRNQPQHF.

The chain recombines TRBV4-1 with TRBJ1-1, with D tentatively TRBD1 (5 bases). Trimming stripped 1 base from V and 1 base from J, with 25 bases between. Germline V gene data show CDR1 as MGHRA and CDR2 as YSYEKL. CDR3 length equals 20 residues. CDR3 loop: CASSQVLTSHRQLKNTEAFF. The CDR3 region has the DNA TGCGCCAGCAGCCAAGTTCTGACAAGCCACCGACAGCTAAAGAACACTGAAGCTTTCTTT.

The chain recombines TRBV20-1 with TRBJ2-7; 9 bases align to TRBD2. The CDR3 extends over 15 amino acids. Per the germline V gene, CDR1 is DFQATT and CDR2 is SNEGSKA (reference sequence). Trimming at V came to 0 bases and at J to 3 bases, leaving 6 bases not matched to a gene. CDR3 amino acids: CSARDLLSGSYEQYF. The CDR3, as DNA: TGCAGTGCTAGAGATCTGCTTAGCGGGAGCTACGAGCAGTACTTC.

The CDR3 DNA reads TGTGCCAGCAGTTACTCGACCCGGACTAGCGGGAGATATTTATCCTACGAGCAGTACTTC. Protein sequence: CASSYSTRTSGRYLSYEQYF. J is TRBJ2-7 and V is TRBV6-2 or TRBV6-3, with 13 bases lining up with TRBD2. V shed 0 bases and J 1 base; nucleotides not matched to a gene: 12. CDR3 length: 20 amino acids. Germline V lookup: CDR1 MNHEY, CDR2 SVGEGT.

This clonotype was observed a few times. The chain couples TRBV30 to TRBJ2-2; D is possibly TRBD2 (5 bases). The CDR3 contains 12 residues. CDR1 and CDR2 from the germline V gene are GTSNPN and SVGIG (reference sequence). Trimming cost V 2 bases and J 7 bases, with 8 bases left between them. CDR3: CAWSQEVGELFF. The CDR3 DNA follows: TGTGCCTGGAGTCAGGAGGTCGGGGAGCTGTTTTTT.

The chain is built from TRBV5-1 and TRBJ2-3; TRBD1 aligns across 7 bases. This CDR3 spans 14 amino acids. From germline, CDR1 is SGHRS and CDR2 YFSETQ. J lost 6 bases, V lost 4 bases, and 8 bases had no gene match. The CDR3 sequence is CASSPDRPSDTQYF. CDR3 in DNA: TGCGCCAGCAGCCCGGACAGGCCATCCGATACGCAGTATTTT. Complete variable domain (other parts from reference TRBV5-1 and TRBJ2-3): KAGVTQTPRYLIKTRGQQVTLSCSPISGHRSVSWYQQTPGQGLQFLFEYFSETQRNKGNFPGRFSGRQFSNSRSEMNVSTLELGDSALYLCASSPDRPSDTQYFGPGTRLTVL.